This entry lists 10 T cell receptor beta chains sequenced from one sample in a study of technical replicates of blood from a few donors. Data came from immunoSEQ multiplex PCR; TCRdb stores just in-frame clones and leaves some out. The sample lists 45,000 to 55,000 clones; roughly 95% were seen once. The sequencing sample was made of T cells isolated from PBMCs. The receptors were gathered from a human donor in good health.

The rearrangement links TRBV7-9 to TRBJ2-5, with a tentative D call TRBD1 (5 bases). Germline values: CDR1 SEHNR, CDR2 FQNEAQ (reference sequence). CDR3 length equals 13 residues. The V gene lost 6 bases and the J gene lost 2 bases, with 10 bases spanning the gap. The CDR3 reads CASRDRNQETQYF. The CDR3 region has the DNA TGTGCCAGCAGAGACAGAAATCAAGAGACCCAGTACTTC.

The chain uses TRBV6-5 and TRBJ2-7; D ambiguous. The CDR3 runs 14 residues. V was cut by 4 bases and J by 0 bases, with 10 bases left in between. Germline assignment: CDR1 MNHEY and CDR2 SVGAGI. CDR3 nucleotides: TGTGCCAGCAGTTCGGAGCCCTACTCCTACGAGCAGTACTTC. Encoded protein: CASSSEPYSYEQYF.

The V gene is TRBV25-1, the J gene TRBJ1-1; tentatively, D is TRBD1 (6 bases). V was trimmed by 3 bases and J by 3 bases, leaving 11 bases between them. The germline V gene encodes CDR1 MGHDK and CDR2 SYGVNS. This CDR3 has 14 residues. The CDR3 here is CASSERTVDTEAFF. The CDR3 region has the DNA TGTGCCAGCAGTGAGCGGACAGTCGACACTGAAGCTTTCTTT.

CDR3 bases: TGTGCCATCACCTGGACCCGGGAGAACACTGAAGCTTTCTTT. Translating gives CAITWTRENTEAFF. This rearrangement joins TRBV10-3 to TRBJ1-1; D is ambiguous. With 7 bases removed from V and 1 base from J, the gap between germline ends came to 13 bases. The CDR3 length is 14 residues. Germline assignment: CDR1 ENHRY and CDR2 SYGVKD.

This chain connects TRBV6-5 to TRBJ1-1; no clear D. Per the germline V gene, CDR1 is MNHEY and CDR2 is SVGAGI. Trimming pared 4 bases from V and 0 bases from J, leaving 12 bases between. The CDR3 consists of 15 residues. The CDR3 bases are TGTGCCAGCAGTTTCACAACAGCCATGAACACTGAAGCTTTCTTT. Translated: CASSFTTAMNTEAFF.

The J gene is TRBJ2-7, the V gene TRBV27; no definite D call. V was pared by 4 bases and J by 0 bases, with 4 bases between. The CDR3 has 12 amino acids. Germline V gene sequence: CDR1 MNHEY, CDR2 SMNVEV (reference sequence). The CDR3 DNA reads TGTGCCAGCAGTTCGAGCTCCTACGAGCAGTACTTC. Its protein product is CASSSSSYEQYF.

The DNA of the CDR3 is TGTGCCAGCAGCGACTTCCCCGCTCGGGAGCAGTACTTC. Its translation is CASSDFPAREQYF. This chain joins TRBV6-1 and TRBJ2-7; D is uncertain. Trimming cost V 6 bases and J 7 bases, with 16 bases left between them. Germline CDR1 reads MNHNS; CDR2 reads SASEGT. The CDR3 sequence is 13 residues long.

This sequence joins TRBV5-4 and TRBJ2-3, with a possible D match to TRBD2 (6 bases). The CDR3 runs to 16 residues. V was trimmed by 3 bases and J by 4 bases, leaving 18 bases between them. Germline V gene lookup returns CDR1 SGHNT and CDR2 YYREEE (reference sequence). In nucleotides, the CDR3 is TGTGCCAGCAGCTCCGGGACGGAGCCTAGCGCAGATACGCAGTATTTT. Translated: CASSSGTEPSADTQYF.

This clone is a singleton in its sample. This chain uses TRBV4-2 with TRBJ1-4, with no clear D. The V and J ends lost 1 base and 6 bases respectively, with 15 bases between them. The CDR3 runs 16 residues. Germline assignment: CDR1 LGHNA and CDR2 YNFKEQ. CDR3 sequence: CASSQAPQRVYEKLFF. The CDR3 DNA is TGTGCCAGCAGCCAAGCACCCCAACGGGTTTATGAAAAACTGTTTTTT.

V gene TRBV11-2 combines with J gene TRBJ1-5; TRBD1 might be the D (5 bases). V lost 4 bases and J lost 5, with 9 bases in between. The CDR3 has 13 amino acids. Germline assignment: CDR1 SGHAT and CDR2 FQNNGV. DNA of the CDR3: TGTGCCAGCAGCTCTGGACACTATCAGCCCCAGCATTTT. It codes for CASSSGHYQPQHF.